The sequence of this TCR beta chain was determined in a study of T cells of healthy individuals. CDR3 size: 15 residues. Germline loops: CDR1 LGHDT, CDR2 YNNKEL (reference sequence). V gave up 4 bases and J gave up 7 bases; unmatched junction bases: 9. This clonotype appeared many times. MiXCR was run by TCRdb on the 5' RACE reads, yielding one entry per CDR3 protein. The repertoire has 90,000 to 100,000 distinct CDR3 sequences, approximately 15% of them found once; the top ten carry approximately 5.7%. The V call is TRBV3-1, the J call TRBJ1-2; TRBD1 matches 10 bases. The sequence derives from a human donor in good health. In nucleotides, the CDR3 is TGTGCCAGCAGCCCGCGACAGGGGGCGTTGGTTGGCTACACCTTC. Translation: CASSPRQGALVGYTF.